These 15 T cell receptor beta chains share one sample of origin, sequenced in a study of blood T cell repertoires in COVID-19. Some clones are missing from TCRdb's copy, which holds only in-frame ones; the method was immunoSEQ multiplex PCR. The profile shows 200,000 or so clones, around nine tenths of them singletons. The sequenced material came from peripheral blood. These receptors were collected from a middle-aged woman who had recovered from COVID-19.

The chain recombines TRBV19 with TRBJ2-7, with D tentatively TRBD1 (5 bases). The CDR3 spans 15 residues. Deletions cut 2 bases from V and 0 bases from J, with 11 bases between. Germline CDR1 is LNHDA and CDR2 is SQIVND (reference sequence). Here the CDR3 reads CASSIFWGSSYEQYF. The DNA for the CDR3 is TGTGCCAGTAGTATATTTTGGGGCAGCTCCTACGAGCAGTACTTC. Drawing the rest from reference TRBV19 and TRBJ2-7, the complete variable domain is DGGITQSPKYLFRKEGQNVTLSCEQNLNHDAMYWYRQDPGQGLRLIYYSQIVNDFQKGDIAEGYSVSREKKESFPLTVTSAQKNPTAFYLCASSIFWGSSYEQYFGPGTRLTVT.

J is TRBJ1-5 and V is TRBV19, with 10 positions matching TRBD1. The V gene's germline CDR1 is LNHDA and CDR2 SQIVND (reference sequence). Losses at the gene ends were 7 bases for V and 1 base for J; bases not matched to a gene: 7. CDR3 length: 16 residues. CDR3 residues: CASTGDRGGSNQPQHF. For the CDR3, the DNA is TGTGCCAGTACCGGGGACAGGGGAGGAAGCAATCAGCCCCAGCATTTT. Combining the CDR3 with reference TRBV19 and TRBJ1-5 gives the whole variable domain DGGITQSPKYLFRKEGQNVTLSCEQNLNHDAMYWYRQDPGQGLRLIYYSQIVNDFQKGDIAEGYSVSREKKESFPLTVTSAQKNPTAFYLCASTGDRGGSNQPQHFGDGTRLSIL.

The rearrangement uses TRBV5-1 and TRBJ2-3; possible D gene TRBD1, 6 bases. Germline V gene lookup returns CDR1 SGHRS and CDR2 YFSETQ. This CDR3 is built from 14 residues. V gave up 4 bases and J gave up 6 bases, with 15 bases separating them. The CDR3 is CASSERTAGDTQYF. The DNA for the CDR3 is TGCGCCAGCAGCGAACGGACAGCCGGGGATACGCAGTATTTT.

The chain uses TRBV3-1 (or the pseudogene TRBV3-2) and TRBJ2-1; no clear D. Trimming removed 0 bases from V and 8 bases from J, with 14 bases in between. Germline lookup yields CDR1 LGHDT and CDR2 YNNKEL (reference sequence). The CDR3 sequence is 15 residues long. CDR3 amino acids: CASSQDYRAFDEQFF. The CDR3 nucleotides read TGTGCCAGCAGCCAAGATTATCGAGCGTTCGATGAGCAGTTCTTC.

This clone was seen once. The chain uses TRBV3-1 (or the pseudogene TRBV3-2) and TRBJ2-5; D is possibly TRBD2 (6 bases). The CDR3 has 14 residues. The V gene lost 1 base and the J gene lost 9 bases, with 15 bases spanning the gap. CDR1 and CDR2 from the germline V gene are LGHDT and YNNKEL (reference sequence). Written as DNA, the CDR3 is TGTGCCAGCAGCCAAGTCCCGGCGCCGGGGGCCCAGTACTTC. Amino acid sequence: CASSQVPAPGAQYF.

The chain uses TRBV5-1 and TRBJ2-3, with 7 bases matching TRBD2. CDR3 length: 15 amino acids. Germline CDR1 SGHRS, CDR2 YFSETQ. With V trimmed by 0 bases and J by 5 bases, 6 bases remained unmatched. This chain's CDR3 is CASSLDGLAGDTQYF. The CDR3 nucleotides read TGCGCCAGCAGCTTGGATGGGTTAGCGGGAGATACGCAGTATTTT.

The chain links TRBV28 to TRBJ2-5; weak D call: TRBD1 (6 bases). V was pared by 4 bases and J by 3 bases, with 18 bases between. Per the germline V gene, CDR1 is MDHEN and CDR2 is SYDVKM. This CDR3 comprises 16 residues. The CDR3: CASSSNGQLVKETQYF. DNA for the CDR3: TGTGCCAGCAGTTCTAACGGACAGTTAGTCAAAGAGACCCAGTACTTC.

V gene TRBV4-1 combines with J gene TRBJ1-3; D perhaps matches TRBD1 (5 bases). Germline assignment: CDR1 MGHRA and CDR2 YSYEKL. The CDR3 is made up of 16 amino acids. V lost 0 bases and J lost 0, with 9 bases in between. CDR3 DNA: TGCGCCAGCAGCCAAGAAGGACATACCTCTGGAAACACCATATATTTT. This translates into CASSQEGHTSGNTIYF.

V usage is TRBV4-3 and J usage is TRBJ2-3; possibly TRBD2 for D (6 bases). Germline loops: CDR1 LGHNA, CDR2 YSLEER. CDR3 length equals 16 residues. V lost 1 base, J lost 3 bases, and 14 bases lay in between. CDR3 nucleotides: TGCGCCAGCAGCCAAGGGGGCGGGGCGCGGACAGATACGCAGTATTTT. Encoded protein: CASSQGGGARTDTQYF.

This chain joins TRBV27 and TRBJ1-1; 9 bases match TRBD1. Trimming cost V 4 bases and J 0 bases; bases outside gene matches: 6. This CDR3 comprises 16 residues. Germline V CDR1 and CDR2: MNHEY, SMNVEV (reference sequence). The CDR3 here is CASSSDRGGLNTEAFF. As DNA, the CDR3 is TGTGCCAGCAGTTCGGACAGGGGAGGCCTGAACACTGAAGCTTTCTTT.

This rearrangement joins TRBV20-1 to TRBJ1-6; weak D call: TRBD1 (6 bases). This CDR3 contains 14 residues. The V end was cut by 3 bases, the J end by 7 bases, with 13 bases between. Per germline, CDR1 DFQATT and CDR2 SNEGSKA (reference sequence). The CDR3 here is CSASITGSNSPLHF. CDR3 nucleotides: TGCAGTGCTAGTATTACAGGGTCCAATTCACCCCTCCACTTT.

This chain links TRBV7-6 with TRBJ1-1; TRBD1 aligns across 11 bases. Germline V gives CDR1 SGHVS, CDR2 FNYEAQ. The J segment lost 4 bases and the V segment lost 1 base, leaving 5 bases of the junction unmatched. The CDR3 has 16 amino acids. CDR3 amino acids: CASSLVPGQGVTEAFF. The CDR3 DNA follows: TGTGCCAGCAGCTTAGTTCCGGGACAGGGGGTCACTGAAGCTTTCTTT.

The V call is TRBV19, the J call TRBJ2-4; 7 positions agree with TRBD1. The CDR3 length is 18 residues. The V segment lost 3 bases and the J segment 3 bases; nucleotides outside the gene matches: 14. The germline CDR1 and CDR2 sequences are LNHDA and SQIVND (reference sequence). The CDR3 loop is CASSIWQGVFRGKNIQYF. CDR3 coding DNA: TGTGCCAGTAGTATTTGGCAGGGGGTTTTTCGGGGCAAAAACATTCAGTACTTC. Variable domain in full (rest from reference TRBV19 and TRBJ2-4): DGGITQSPKYLFRKEGQNVTLSCEQNLNHDAMYWYRQDPGQGLRLIYYSQIVNDFQKGDIAEGYSVSREKKESFPLTVTSAQKNPTAFYLCASSIWQGVFRGKNIQYFGAGTRLSVL.

The chain joins TRBV28 to TRBJ2-5, with 8 positions matching TRBD2. This CDR3 region has 15 residues. V was pared by 7 bases and J by 2 bases, with 9 bases of the junction left unmatched. The germline V gene encodes CDR1 MDHEN and CDR2 SYDVKM. CDR3 nucleotides: TGTGCCAGCAACCTCGGGAGGGGTTTACAAGAGACCCAGTACTTC. Translating gives CASNLGRGLQETQYF.

The chain couples TRBV2 to TRBJ2-5; D may be TRBD1 (6 bases). Germline V gene sequence: CDR1 SNHLY, CDR2 FYNNEI. The V end was cut by 5 bases, the J end by 1 base, with 14 bases between. The CDR3 contains 15 residues. The CDR3 loop reads CASSSDRAFQETQYF. The DNA of the CDR3 is TGTGCCAGCAGTTCGGACAGAGCTTTCCAAGAGACCCAGTACTTC. Combining the CDR3 with reference TRBV2 and TRBJ2-5 gives the whole variable domain EPEVTQTPSHQVTQMGQEVILRCVPISNHLYFYWYRQILGQKVEFLVSFYNNEISEKSEIFDDQFSVERPDGSNFTLKIRSTKLEDSAMYFCASSSDRAFQETQYFGPGTRLLVL.